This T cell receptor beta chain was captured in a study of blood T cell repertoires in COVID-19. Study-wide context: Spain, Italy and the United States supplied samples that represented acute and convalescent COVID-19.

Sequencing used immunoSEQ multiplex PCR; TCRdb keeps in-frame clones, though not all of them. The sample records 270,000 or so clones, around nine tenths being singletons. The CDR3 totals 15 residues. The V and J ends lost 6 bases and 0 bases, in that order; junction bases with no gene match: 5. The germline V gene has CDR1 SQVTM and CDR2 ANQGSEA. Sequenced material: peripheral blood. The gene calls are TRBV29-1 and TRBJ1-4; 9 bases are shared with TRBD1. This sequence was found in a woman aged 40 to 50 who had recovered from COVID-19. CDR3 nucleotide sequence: TGCAGCGTGCCGGGACAGGGTGCAACTAATGAAAAACTGTTTTTT. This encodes CSVPGQGATNEKLFF. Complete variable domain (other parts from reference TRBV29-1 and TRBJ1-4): SAVISQKPSRDICQRGTSLTIQCQVDSQVTMMFWYRQQPGQSLTLIATANQGSEATYESGFVIDKFPISRPNLTFSTLTVSNMSPEDSSIYLCSVPGQGATNEKLFFGSGTQLSVL.